This record concerns one TCR beta chain sequence. The data belong to a study of human T cells and chemical hapten exposure. Study-level background: Upper back patch tests used 0.01% DPC, scored after 6 days. From small differences in pooled library volume came most of the variation in per-sample TCR yields.

The CDR3 has 14 amino acids. The germline CDR1 and CDR2 sequences are MNHEY and SVGAGI. V lost 0 bases, J lost 5 bases, and 3 bases stayed unmatched. Time point: pre-sensitization, week 0. Treatment denoted: therapeutic diphenylcyclopropenone sensitization with weekly scalp DPC. Someone pulled total RNA out of unfractionated whole blood. TCRdb used MiXCR to reprocess the RACE reads, holding one entry per CDR3 protein. Of roughly 100,000 distinct CDR3 sequences in the sample, 12% were seen once. The sequence derives from a woman in her fifties or sixties with alopecia areata. Some clones in this sample may be carry-over from other donors' samples. V and J are TRBV6-5 and TRBJ2-5; 7 bases agree with TRBD1. The source material was whole blood, sampled in connection with sensitization to the hapten diphenylcyclopropenone (DPC). This CDR3 reads CASSYSNRGETQYF. DNA of the CDR3: TGTGCCAGCAGTTACTCGAACAGGGGTGAGACCCAGTACTTC.